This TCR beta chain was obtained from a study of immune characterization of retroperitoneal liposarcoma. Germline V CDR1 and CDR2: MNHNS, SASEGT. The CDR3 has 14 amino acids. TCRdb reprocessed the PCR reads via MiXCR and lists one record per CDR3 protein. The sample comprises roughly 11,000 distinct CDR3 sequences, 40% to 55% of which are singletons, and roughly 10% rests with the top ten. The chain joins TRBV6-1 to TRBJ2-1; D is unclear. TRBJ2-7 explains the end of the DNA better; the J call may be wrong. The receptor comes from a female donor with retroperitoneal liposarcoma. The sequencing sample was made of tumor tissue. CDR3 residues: CASSPFGISYEQYF. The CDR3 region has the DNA TGTGCCAGCAGTCCCTTCGGAATCTCCTACGAGCAGTACTTC.